The rows below give T cell receptor beta chains drawn from one sample of a study of beta chain features in type 1 diabetes. The protocol was immunoSEQ multiplex PCR, while the TCRdb copy is restricted to in-frame clones and leaves out a portion. The sample includes 100,000 to 150,000 clones, approximately 9% of them seen just once. The specimen sequenced was central memory CD4+ T cells from blood. These receptor sequences come from a man younger than 40 with type 1 diabetes. The CDR3 runs from the conserved cysteine through the conserved F or W. D genes are given only for firm matches. Part of the rows lack a size; the others show once, few, many or a class for expanded clones.

-	few	TRBV28	TRBJ1-5	CASRDTGRQPQHF	TGTGCCAGCAGGGATACCGGGAGACAGCCCCAGCATTTT
-	-	TRBV5-1	TRBJ2-1	CASSPFVGAQHEQFF	TGCGCCAGCAGCCCTTTTGTGGGGGCCCAACATGAGCAGTTCTTC
TRBD2	many	TRBV7-2	TRBJ2-3	CASSLVPSGGGTDTQYF	TGTGCCAGCAGCTTAGTTCCTAGCGGGGGAGGAACAGATACGCAGTATTTT
TRBD1	few	TRBV2	TRBJ1-6	CASSRQGVQGGFNSPLHF	TGTGCCAGCAGTAGACAGGGAGTCCAAGGCGGTTTTAATTCACCCCTCCACTTT
TRBD2	-	TRBV7-2	TRBJ2-5	CASSEGLARGETQYF	TGTGCCAGCAGCGAAGGACTAGCGAGGGGAGAGACCCAGTACTTC
-	few	TRBV15	TRBJ2-1	CATSRDLSGGYNEQFF	TGTGCCACCAGCAGAGATCTCAGCGGAGGGTACAATGAGCAGTTCTTC
TRBD2	-	TRBV4-3	TRBJ2-1	CASSRDYYNEQFF	TGCGCCAGCAGCCGGGACTACTACAATGAGCAGTTCTTC
TRBD2	few	TRBV7-2	TRBJ2-5	CASSLRLAGGETQYF	TGTGCCAGCAGCTTACGACTAGCGGGGGGAGAGACCCAGTACTTC
-	-	TRBV7-9	TRBJ2-7	CASSLYPESYEQYF	TGTGCCAGCAGCTTATATCCAGAATCCTACGAGCAGTACTTC
TRBD1	-	TRBV18	TRBJ2-2	CASSRDAGQAGTGELFF	TGTGCCAGCTCGCGTGACGCCGGACAGGCGGGCACCGGGGAGCTGTTTTTT
-	few	TRBV6-6	TRBJ2-4	CASSYGWEVQGIQYF	TGTGCCAGCAGTTACGGGTGGGAGGTACAAGGCATTCAGTACTTC
-	-	TRBV7-2	TRBJ1-2	CASSLGGSNYGYTF	TGTGCCAGCAGCTTAGGCGGTTCTAACTATGGCTACACCTTC
-	-	TRBV11-2	TRBJ2-3	CASTQRGSDTQYF	TGTGCCAGCACCCAGCGAGGGTCAGATACGCAGTATTTT
-	-	TRBV6-6	TRBJ1-3	CASRAGSSGNTIYF	TGTGCCAGCAGGGCAGGATCTTCTGGAAACACCATATATTTT
-	once	TRBV6-5	TRBJ1-1	CASSREVNTEAFF	TGTGCCAGCAGTCGTGAGGTGAACACTGAAGCTTTCTTT
-	few	TRBV18	TRBJ2-2	CASSPTLTNTGELFF	TGTGCCAGCTCACCAACATTGACGAACACCGGGGAGCTGTTTTTT
-	-	TRBV29-1	TRBJ2-3	CGGGLTDTQYF	TGCGGCGGGGGCCTCACAGATACGCAGTATTTT
-	few	TRBV9	TRBJ2-3	CASSVGTGGYSTDTQYF	TGTGCCAGCAGCGTCGGCACGGGGGGCTATAGCACAGATACGCAGTATTTT
TRBD1	few	TRBV28	TRBJ2-7	CASRIRQGLGEQYF	TGTGCCAGCAGAATACGACAGGGCTTGGGTGAGCAGTACTTC
-	-	TRBV10-3	TRBJ1-5	CAISGGETGQPQHF	TGTGCCATCAGTGGTGGGGAGACAGGACAGCCCCAGCATTTT
-	many	TRBV27	TRBJ1-5	CASSRRTVPSSNQPQHF	TGTGCCAGCAGCCGTAGGACAGTGCCATCCTCCAATCAGCCCCAGCATTTT
TRBD1	-	TRBV5-4	TRBJ2-3	CASSFLRLGQGGTDTQYF	TGTGCCAGCAGTTTTCTCCGCTTGGGACAGGGGGGAACAGATACGCAGTATTTT
TRBD1	few	TRBV7-9	TRBJ1-1	CASSLEGASGAFF	TGTGCCAGCAGCTTAGAGGGGGCTAGTGGAGCTTTCTTT
-	-	TRBV11-2	TRBJ2-2	CASSQLTTGELFF	TGTGCCAGCAGCCAACTCACCACCGGGGAGCTGTTTTTT
-	-	TRBV7-6	TRBJ2-5	CASSLGVVTEETQYF	TGTGCCAGCAGCTTAGGAGTGGTTACCGAAGAGACCCAGTACTTC
TRBD2	few	TRBV6-5	TRBJ2-7	CASYPSGGSFYEQYF	TGTGCCAGCTACCCTAGCGGGGGTTCCTTCTACGAGCAGTACTTC
TRBD2	few	TRBV10-2	TRBJ2-1	CASSDPLAGGRNEQFF	TGCGCCAGCAGTGATCCACTAGCGGGGGGGCGCAATGAGCAGTTCTTC
-	-	TRBV6-6	TRBJ2-1	CASSHGYNEQFF	TGTGCCAGCAGCCACGGCTACAATGAGCAGTTCTTC
TRBD1	few	TRBV2	TRBJ2-5	CASSETGEETQYF	TGTGCCAGCAGCGAAACAGGGGAAGAGACCCAGTACTTC
-	few	TRBV11-2	TRBJ2-5	CASSPQTGQETQYF	TGTGCCAGCAGCCCCCAGACTGGCCAGGAGACCCAGTACTTC
-	-	TRBV6-6	TRBJ1-3	CASSYSRVSGNTIYF	TGTGCCAGCAGTTACTCGAGAGTCTCTGGAAACACCATATATTTT
-	-	TRBV5-4	TRBJ2-5	CASSLEFGRVGETQYF	TGTGCCAGCAGCTTAGAATTCGGTCGGGTTGGAGAGACCCAGTACTTC
-	few	TRBV7-2	TRBJ1-6	CASSLNRLGNSPLHF	TGTGCCAGCAGCTTAAACCGACTTGGTAATTCACCCCTCCACTTT
-	-	TRBV19	TRBJ1-6	CASSKWQPSGHRNSPLHF	TGTGCCAGTAGTAAGTGGCAACCTTCGGGACACCGTAATTCACCCCTCCACTTT
TRBD1	few	TRBV7-9	TRBJ1-2	CASSLSDRGYGYTF	TGTGCCAGCAGCCTTTCAGACAGGGGCTATGGCTACACCTTC
-	-	TRBV6-1	TRBJ1-5	CASTGYGGQPQHF	TGTGCCAGCACGGGATACGGAGGACAGCCCCAGCATTTT
TRBD1	few	TRBV18	TRBJ2-2	CASSPVLQGAGGELFF	TGTGCCAGCTCACCAGTACTACAGGGGGCTGGCGGGGAGCTGTTTTTT
TRBD1	few	TRBV29-1	TRBJ2-3	CSVDRGGTDTQYF	TGCAGCGTAGACAGGGGTGGCACAGATACGCAGTATTTT